Each of the 23 T cell receptor beta chains below was sequenced from the same sample in a study of human T cells and chemical hapten exposure. As for time point: patch test 1, 2 weeks after DPC sensitization. The treatment denotes: therapeutic diphenylcyclopropenone sensitization with weekly scalp DPC. TCRdb re-derived calls from the RACE reads in MiXCR, one entry per CDR3 protein. The repertoire holds 75,000 to 100,000 distinct CDR3 sequences, around 11% seen once, with around 2.2% in the top ten. The sequencing here drew on whole blood, taken in connection with sensitization to the hapten diphenylcyclopropenone (DPC). Receptors originate from a woman in her thirties or forties with alopecia areata. Some clones in this sample may be carry-over from other donors' samples.

This clonotype turned up a few times. The gene calls are TRBV9 and TRBJ2-3, with D possibly matching TRBD2 (5 bases). Trimming left V 2 bases short and J 5 bases short, with 9 bases between. From germline, CDR1 is SGDLS and CDR2 YYNGEE. This CDR3 is built from 13 residues. Here the CDR3 reads CASSVRSGDTQYF. CDR3 nucleotides: TGTGCCAGCAGCGTTAGAAGCGGAGATACGCAGTATTTT.

This clonotype came up a few times. This chain uses TRBV6-2 or TRBV6-3 with TRBJ2-1; 7 nucleotides line up with TRBD2. CDR1 and CDR2 from the germline V gene are MNHEY and SVGEGT. This CDR3 region has 12 residues. After removal of 5 bases from V and 8 bases from J, the junction contained 3 bases not matched to a gene. The CDR3 here is CASSRLAYEQFF. CDR3 coding DNA: TGTGCCAGCAGTCGACTAGCCTATGAGCAGTTCTTC.

This clonotype was counted ten times or more. The chain recombines TRBV6-1 with TRBJ1-4; D is undetermined. CDR1 is MNHNS and CDR2 is SASEGT in the germline V gene. The CDR3 totals 13 residues. The V and J ends lost 6 bases and 5 bases respectively, with 10 bases between them. CDR3 loop: CASRDGMNEKLFF. CDR3 in DNA: TGTGCCAGCAGAGACGGGATGAATGAAAAACTGTTTTTT.

This clonotype was seen a handful of times. The rearrangement joins TRBV28 to TRBJ2-2; possibly TRBD1 for D (6 bases). Deletions cut 6 bases from V and 5 bases from J, with 13 bases between. The CDR3 loop spans 14 amino acids. Germline V gene data show CDR1 as MDHEN and CDR2 as SYDVKM. The DNA for the CDR3 is TGTGCCAGCAGCCCCGGACAGCTGACCGGGGAGCTGTTTTTT. It encodes CASSPGQLTGELFF.

This clonotype was counted only a few times. The chain carries TRBV29-1 and TRBJ2-3, with D unclear. This CDR3 comprises 10 residues. With 4 bases removed from V and 6 bases from J, the gap between germline ends came to 5 bases. Germline lookup yields CDR1 SQVTM and CDR2 ANQGSEA. The CDR3 is CSVGYDTQYF. DNA of the CDR3: TGCAGCGTTGGGTATGATACGCAGTATTTT.

This clonotype was counted between two and nine times. This sequence joins TRBV29-1 and TRBJ1-1, with D perhaps TRBD1 (5 bases). CDR1 is SQVTM, CDR2 ANQGSEA, per germline. V lost 7 bases and J 2 bases, leaving 14 bases between the germline ends. CDR3 length: 13 amino acids. CDR3 region: CSAIRGGNTEAFF. CDR3 DNA sequence: TGCAGCGCCATAAGGGGCGGTAACACTGAAGCTTTCTTT. The full variable domain, with the rest looked up from reference TRBV29-1 and TRBJ1-1, is SAVISQKPSRDICQRGTSLTIQCQVDSQVTMMFWYRQQPGQSLTLIATANQGSEATYESGFVIDKFPISRPNLTFSTLTVSNMSPEDSSIYLCSAIRGGNTEAFFGQGTRLTVV.

The chain employs TRBV9 and TRBJ2-1; 9 positions agree with TRBD2. This CDR3 region has 14 residues. J gave up 4 bases and V 2 bases, and 1 base lay outside the gene matches. Germline CDR1 SGDLS, CDR2 YYNGEE. CDR3 residues: CASSVTSGYNEQFF. The CDR3 DNA reads TGTGCCAGCAGCGTGACTAGCGGTTACAATGAGCAGTTCTTC. Full variable domain (missing parts from reference TRBV9 and TRBJ2-1): DSGVTQTPKHLITATGQRVTLRCSPRSGDLSVYWYQQSLDQGLQFLIQYYNGEERAKGNILERFSAQQFPDLHSELNLSSLELGDSALYFCASSVTSGYNEQFFGPGTRLTVL.

This clonotype showed up just a few times. The rearrangement uses TRBV11-1 and TRBJ2-7; possibly TRBD2 for D (5 bases). The germline V gene has CDR1 SGHAT and CDR2 FQDESV (reference sequence). The ends were cut back, 0 bases at V and 2 bases at J, with 5 bases in the middle. The length of the CDR3 is 13 residues. The chain's CDR3 is CASSLARAYEQYF. The CDR3 region has the DNA TGTGCCAGCAGCTTAGCGCGGGCCTACGAGCAGTACTTC.

The sample holds a few counts of this clonotype. This chain connects TRBV12-3 or TRBV12-4 to TRBJ2-1, with D perhaps TRBD2 (5 bases). V was shortened by 7 bases and J by 7 bases, with 14 bases between the two germline ends. This CDR3 comprises 13 residues. The CDR3 here is CASTRDQTNEQFF. CDR3 DNA: TGTGCCAGCACACGGGATCAGACTAATGAGCAGTTCTTC.

The chain recombines TRBV28 with TRBJ2-6, with 8 bases that match TRBD1. The CDR3 consists of 17 residues. V lost 6 bases and J lost 0; bases outside the gene matches: 7. The germline CDR1 and CDR2 sequences are MDHEN and SYDVKM. The CDR3 region is CASRFGQGPSGANVLTF. DNA of the CDR3: TGTGCCAGCAGGTTTGGACAGGGCCCCTCTGGGGCCAACGTCCTGACTTTC.

The chain links TRBV6-5 to TRBJ1-1; a weak D match, TRBD1 (6 bases). V was clipped by 7 bases and J by 1 base, with 13 bases between them. Per the germline V gene, CDR1 is MNHEY and CDR2 is SVGAGI. There are 14 residues in the CDR3. CDR3 sequence (DNA): TGTGCCAGCAACCTACAGGGATCGAACACTGAAGCTTTCTTT. It translates to CASNLQGSNTEAFF.

This rearrangement joins TRBV5-1 to TRBJ2-3; TRBD2 matches 8 bases. CDR1 and CDR2 from the germline V gene are SGHRS and YFSETQ. The CDR3 contains 18 residues. V lost 1 base and J lost 4; bases outside the gene matches: 14. This CDR3 is CASSLLRPAGVSADTQYF. Written as DNA, the CDR3 is TGCGCCAGCAGCTTGCTCCGACCAGCGGGAGTTTCGGCAGATACGCAGTATTTT.

The sample holds many counts of this clonotype. The chain employs TRBV12-3 or TRBV12-4 and TRBJ2-3, with D unclear. This CDR3 spans 12 amino acids. The V and J ends lost 5 bases and 8 bases respectively, with 11 bases between them. The CDR3 sequence is CASSSQIGTQYF. The CDR3 bases are TGTGCCAGCAGTAGCCAGATAGGTACGCAGTATTTT.

The rearrangement uses TRBV10-3 and TRBJ1-5; D unclear. Germline V lookup: CDR1 ENHRY, CDR2 SYGVKD. V lost 9 bases and J 4 bases, leaving 10 bases between the germline ends. CDR3 length equals 12 residues. In nucleotides, the CDR3 is TGTGCCATTGGCGGAGGTAATCAGCCCCAGCATTTT. This gives the protein CAIGGGNQPQHF.

This clonotype was seen only a few times. The CDR3 reads CATSDSLRQGTNNEQFF. The CDR3 nucleotides read TGTGCCACCAGTGATTCCCTCCGACAGGGGACTAACAATGAGCAGTTCTTC. The chain uses TRBV24-1 and TRBJ2-1; tentative D call: TRBD1 (8 bases). The CDR3 is made up of 17 amino acids. Germline-derived CDR1 and CDR2 are KGHDR and SFDVKD. V was shortened by 2 bases and J by 5 bases, with 18 bases between the two germline ends.

The chain uses TRBV9 and TRBJ1-2; the D is unclear. The CDR3 runs 15 residues. Per germline, CDR1 SGDLS and CDR2 YYNGEE. Trimming stripped 0 bases from V and 4 bases from J, with 13 bases between. As DNA, the CDR3 is TGTGCCAGCAGCGTAGGGGTCGGTTACACCTATGGCTACACCTTC. This sequence encodes CASSVGVGYTYGYTF.

A few counts support this clonotype. The rearrangement uses TRBV7-8 and TRBJ2-1, with D unclear. From germline, CDR1 is SGHVS and CDR2 FQNEAQ. V gave up 5 bases and J gave up 4 bases, with 18 bases separating them. There are 16 residues in the CDR3. This chain's CDR3 is CASSPPGSKGYNEQFF. The CDR3, as DNA: TGTGCCAGCAGCCCCCCCGGTAGTAAAGGTTACAATGAGCAGTTCTTC. Full variable domain (outside the CDR3, taken from reference TRBV7-8 and TRBJ2-1): GAGVSQSPRYKVAKRGQDVALRCDPISGHVSLFWYQQALGQGPEFLTYFQNEAQLDKSGLPSDRFFAERPEGSVSTLKIQRTQQEDSAVYLCASSPPGSKGYNEQFFGPGTRLTVL.

The sample holds a few counts of this clonotype. The chain is built from TRBV18 and TRBJ1-4; D is unclear. The CDR3 length is 14 residues. Per the germline V gene, CDR1 is KGHSH and CDR2 is LQKENI. The V and J ends lost 6 bases and 2 bases respectively, with 10 bases between them. This CDR3 reads CASSPRATNEKLFF. The DNA of the CDR3 is TGTGCCAGCTCGCCCCGTGCGACTAATGAAAAACTGTTTTTT.

V usage is TRBV4-1 and J usage is TRBJ2-2, with a possible D match to TRBD2 (6 bases). CDR1 and CDR2 (germline): MGHRA, YSYEKL. The CDR3 extends over 18 amino acids. The germline V and J ends were trimmed by 0 bases and 2 bases, with 16 bases remaining between them. CDR3 amino acids: CASSQDRQGLRNTGELFF. Written as DNA, the CDR3 is TGCGCCAGCAGCCAAGATCGGCAGGGACTCCGCAACACCGGGGAGCTGTTTTTT.

This clonotype came up a few times. The chain couples TRBV7-8 to TRBJ2-7; tentative D call: TRBD2 (5 bases). The CDR3 is made up of 12 amino acids. Deletions cut 3 bases from V and 7 bases from J, with 10 bases between. Germline-derived CDR1 and CDR2 are SGHVS and FQNEAQ. CDR3 region: CASSFNRGEQYF. CDR3 DNA sequence: TGTGCCAGCAGCTTTAATCGAGGGGAGCAGTACTTC.

This clonotype was counted many times. The chain links TRBV11-3 to TRBJ2-5; possibly TRBD2 for D (6 bases). CDR3 size: 14 residues. CDR1 and CDR2 from the germline V gene are SGHNT and YENEEA. V gave up 5 bases and J gave up 1 base, with 11 bases separating them. This CDR3 reads CASSHRDSQETQYF. The DNA for the CDR3 is TGTGCCAGCAGCCACCGGGACTCCCAAGAGACCCAGTACTTC.

The CDR3 reads CASTGYLLTSYEQYF. The CDR3 DNA reads as TGTGCCAGCACCGGGTACTTGCTCACCTCCTACGAGCAGTACTTC. This chain connects TRBV6-6 to TRBJ2-7; the D is unclear. Germline V gives CDR1 MNHNY, CDR2 SVGAGI (reference sequence). The CDR3 totals 15 residues. The V end was cut by 7 bases, the J end by 0 bases, with 16 bases between.

In this sample, this clonotype turned up a few times. J is TRBJ2-5 and V is TRBV7-6, with D tentatively TRBD2 (7 bases). CDR3 length equals 18 residues. Germline CDR1 SGHVS, CDR2 FNYEAQ. The ends were cut back, 1 base at V and 4 bases at J, with 22 bases in the middle. CDR3 DNA: TGTGCCAGCAGCTTAGGGGGGGGCTTACTGACCCTCGCAGAGACCCAGTACTTC. It translates to CASSLGGGLLTLAETQYF.